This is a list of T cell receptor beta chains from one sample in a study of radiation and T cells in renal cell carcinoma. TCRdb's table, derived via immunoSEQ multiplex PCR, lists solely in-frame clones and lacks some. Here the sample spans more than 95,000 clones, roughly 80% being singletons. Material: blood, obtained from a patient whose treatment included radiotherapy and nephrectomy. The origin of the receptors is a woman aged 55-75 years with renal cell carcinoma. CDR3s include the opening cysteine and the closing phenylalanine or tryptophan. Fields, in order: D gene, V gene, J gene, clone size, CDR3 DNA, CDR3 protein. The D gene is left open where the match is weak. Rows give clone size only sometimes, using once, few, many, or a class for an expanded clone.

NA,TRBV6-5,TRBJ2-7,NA,TGTGCCAGCAGTTCACAGGGACCAGATTACGAGCAGTACTTC,CASSSQGPDYEQYF
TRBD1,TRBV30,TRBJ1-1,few,TGTGCCTGGGGACTCGGGACAGCTGAAGCTTTCTTT,CAWGLGTAEAFF
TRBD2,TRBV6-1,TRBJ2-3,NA,TGTGCCAGCAGTGGACTAGCGGGAGTTCTGGGCACAGATACGCAGTATTTT,CASSGLAGVLGTDTQYF
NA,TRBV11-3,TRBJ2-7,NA,TGTGCCAGCAGCATCATAGGGGGTTACGAGCAGTACTTC,CASSIIGGYEQYF
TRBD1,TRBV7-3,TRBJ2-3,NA,TGTGCCAGCAGTCGTACAGGGGGAGATACGCAGTATTTT,CASSRTGGDTQYF
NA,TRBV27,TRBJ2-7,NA,TGTGCCAGCAGTTCGACAGGTATCTACGAGCAGTACTTC,CASSSTGIYEQYF
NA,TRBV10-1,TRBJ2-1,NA,TGCGCCAGCAGTGAGTGGATGGCGAATGAGCAGTTCTTC,CASSEWMANEQFF
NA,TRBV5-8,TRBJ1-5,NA,TGTGCCAGCAGCTTGTTGTCCGTGGCAGGGAGGGGGATAAGCAATCAGCCCCAGCATTTT,CASSLLSVAGRGISNQPQHF
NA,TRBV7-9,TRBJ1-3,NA,TGTGCCGGAGGGCTACGAGGGAACTCTGGAAACACCATATATTTT,CAGGLRGNSGNTIYF
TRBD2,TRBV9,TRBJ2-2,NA,TGTGCCAGCAGCCCCAGGCGGACGCGGGAGATCGGGGAGCTGTTTTTT,CASSPRRTREIGELFF
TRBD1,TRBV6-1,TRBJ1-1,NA,TGTGCCAGCCGGGACAGCCCAAACACTGAAGCTTTCTTT,CASRDSPNTEAFF
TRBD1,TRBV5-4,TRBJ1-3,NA,TGTGCCAGCAGCTTGGTAGGGGGCCCTTACTCTGGAAACACCATATATTTT,CASSLVGGPYSGNTIYF
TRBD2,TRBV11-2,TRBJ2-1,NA,TGTGCCAGCAGCTTCGGACTAGCGGGACCCAATGAGCAGTTCTTC,CASSFGLAGPNEQFF